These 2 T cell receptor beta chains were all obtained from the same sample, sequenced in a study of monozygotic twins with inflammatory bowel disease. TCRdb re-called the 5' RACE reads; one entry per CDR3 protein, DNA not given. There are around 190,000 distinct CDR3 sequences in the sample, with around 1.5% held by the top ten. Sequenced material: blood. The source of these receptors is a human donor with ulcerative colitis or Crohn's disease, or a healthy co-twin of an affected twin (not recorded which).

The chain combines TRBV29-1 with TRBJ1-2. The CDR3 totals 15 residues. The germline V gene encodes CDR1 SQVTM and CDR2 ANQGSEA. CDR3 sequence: CSVEDLKGSSAGYTF.

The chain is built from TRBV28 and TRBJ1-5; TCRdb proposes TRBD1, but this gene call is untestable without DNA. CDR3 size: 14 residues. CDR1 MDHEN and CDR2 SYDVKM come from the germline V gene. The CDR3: CASSPGGSNQPQHF.